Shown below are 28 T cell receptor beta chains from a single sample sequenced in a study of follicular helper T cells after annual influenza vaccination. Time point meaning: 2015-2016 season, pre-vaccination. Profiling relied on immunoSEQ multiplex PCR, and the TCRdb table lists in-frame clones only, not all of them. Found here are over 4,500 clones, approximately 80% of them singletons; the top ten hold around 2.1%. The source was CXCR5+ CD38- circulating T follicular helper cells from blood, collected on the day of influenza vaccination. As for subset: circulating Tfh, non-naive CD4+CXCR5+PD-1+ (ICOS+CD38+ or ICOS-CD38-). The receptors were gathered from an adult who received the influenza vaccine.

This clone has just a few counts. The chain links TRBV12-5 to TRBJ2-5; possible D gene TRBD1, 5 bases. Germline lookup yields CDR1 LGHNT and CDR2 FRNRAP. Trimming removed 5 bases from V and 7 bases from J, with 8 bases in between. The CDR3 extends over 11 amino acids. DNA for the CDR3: TGTGCTAGTGGTACAACAGGGACCCAGTACTTC. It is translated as CASGTTGTQYF.

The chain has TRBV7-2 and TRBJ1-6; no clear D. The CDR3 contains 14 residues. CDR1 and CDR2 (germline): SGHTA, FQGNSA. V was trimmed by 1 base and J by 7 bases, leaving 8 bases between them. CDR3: CASSLGPQNSPLHF. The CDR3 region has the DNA TGTGCCAGCAGCTTAGGCCCACAGAATTCACCCCTCCACTTT.

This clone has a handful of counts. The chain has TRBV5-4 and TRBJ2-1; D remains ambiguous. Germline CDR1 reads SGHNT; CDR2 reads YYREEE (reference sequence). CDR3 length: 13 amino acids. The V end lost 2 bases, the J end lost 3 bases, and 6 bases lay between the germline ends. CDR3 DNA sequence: TGTGCCAGCAGCTTTGACGACTACAATGAGCAGTTCTTC. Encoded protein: CASSFDDYNEQFF.

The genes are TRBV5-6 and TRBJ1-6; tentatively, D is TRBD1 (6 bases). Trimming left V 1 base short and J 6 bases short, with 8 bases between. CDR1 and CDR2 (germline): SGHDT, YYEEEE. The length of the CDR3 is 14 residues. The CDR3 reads CASSLWGPNSPLHF. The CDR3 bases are TGTGCCAGCAGCTTGTGGGGGCCTAATTCACCCCTCCACTTT.

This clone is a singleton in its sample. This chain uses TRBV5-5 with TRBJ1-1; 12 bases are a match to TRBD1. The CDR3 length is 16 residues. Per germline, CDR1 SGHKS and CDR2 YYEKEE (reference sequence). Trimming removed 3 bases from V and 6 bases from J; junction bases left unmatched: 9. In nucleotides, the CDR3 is TGTGCCAGCAGCTATAGACCGGGACAGGGGGCTGCTGAAGCTTTCTTT. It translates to CASSYRPGQGAAEAFF.

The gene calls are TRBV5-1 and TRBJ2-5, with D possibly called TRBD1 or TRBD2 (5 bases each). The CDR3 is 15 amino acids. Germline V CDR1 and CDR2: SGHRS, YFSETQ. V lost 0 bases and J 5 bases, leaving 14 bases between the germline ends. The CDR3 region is CASSLDRPGRETQYF. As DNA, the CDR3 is TGCGCCAGCAGCTTGGATCGTCCGGGGCGGGAGACCCAGTACTTC.

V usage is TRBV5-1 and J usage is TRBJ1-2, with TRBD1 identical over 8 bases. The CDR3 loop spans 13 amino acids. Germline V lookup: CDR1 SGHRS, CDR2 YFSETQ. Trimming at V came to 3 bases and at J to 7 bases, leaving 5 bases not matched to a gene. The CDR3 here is CASSSGGTGGYTF. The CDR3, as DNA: TGCGCCAGCAGCTCTGGCGGGACAGGTGGCTACACCTTC.

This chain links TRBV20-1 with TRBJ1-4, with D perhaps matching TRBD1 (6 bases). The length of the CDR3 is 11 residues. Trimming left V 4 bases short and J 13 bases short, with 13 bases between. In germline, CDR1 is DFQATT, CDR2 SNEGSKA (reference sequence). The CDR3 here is CSAKQGQLLFF. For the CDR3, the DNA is TGCAGTGCTAAACAGGGTCAGTTACTGTTTTTT.

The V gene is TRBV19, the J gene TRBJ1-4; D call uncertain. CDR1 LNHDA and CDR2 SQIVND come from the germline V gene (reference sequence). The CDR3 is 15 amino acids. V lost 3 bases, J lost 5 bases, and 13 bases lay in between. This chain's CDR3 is CASSMGGKRNEKLFF. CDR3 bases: TGTGCCAGTAGTATGGGTGGGAAGAGAAATGAAAAACTGTTTTTT.

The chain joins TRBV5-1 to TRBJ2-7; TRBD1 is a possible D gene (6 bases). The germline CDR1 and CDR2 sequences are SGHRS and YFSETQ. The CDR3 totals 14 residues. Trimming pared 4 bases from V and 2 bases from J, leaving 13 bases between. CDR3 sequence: CASSVGDTTYEQYF. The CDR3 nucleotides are TGCGCCAGCAGCGTGGGGGACACTACCTACGAGCAGTACTTC.

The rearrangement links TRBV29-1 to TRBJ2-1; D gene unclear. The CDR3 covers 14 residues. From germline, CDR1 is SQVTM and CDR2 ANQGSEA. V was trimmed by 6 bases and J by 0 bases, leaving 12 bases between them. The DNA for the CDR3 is TGCAGCGTAACCAGGCGAAGCTCCTACAATGAGCAGTTCTTC. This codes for CSVTRRSSYNEQFF.

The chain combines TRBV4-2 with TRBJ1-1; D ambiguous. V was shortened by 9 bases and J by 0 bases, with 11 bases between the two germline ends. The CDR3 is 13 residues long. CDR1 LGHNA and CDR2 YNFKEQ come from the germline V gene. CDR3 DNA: TGTGCCAGTAAAGGGTTTATGAACACTGAAGCTTTCTTT. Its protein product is CASKGFMNTEAFF.

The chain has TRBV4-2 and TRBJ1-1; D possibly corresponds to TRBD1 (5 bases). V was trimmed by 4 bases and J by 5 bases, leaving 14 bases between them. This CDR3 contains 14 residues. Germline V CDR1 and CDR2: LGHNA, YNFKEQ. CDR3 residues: CASSPLGGHTEAFF. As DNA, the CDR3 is TGTGCCAGCAGCCCCCTGGGAGGACATACTGAAGCTTTCTTT.

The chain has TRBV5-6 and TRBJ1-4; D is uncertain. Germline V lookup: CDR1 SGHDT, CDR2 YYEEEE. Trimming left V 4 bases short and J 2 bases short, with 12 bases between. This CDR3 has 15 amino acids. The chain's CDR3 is CASSPRRSTNEKLFF. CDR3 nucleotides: TGTGCCAGCAGCCCCCGCCGAAGCACTAATGAAAAACTGTTTTTT.

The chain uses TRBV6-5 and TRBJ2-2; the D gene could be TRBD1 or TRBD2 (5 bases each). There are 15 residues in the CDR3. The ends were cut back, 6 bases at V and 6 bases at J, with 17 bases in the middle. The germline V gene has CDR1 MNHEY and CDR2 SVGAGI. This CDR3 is CASRSTGTSAGELFF. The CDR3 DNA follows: TGTGCCAGCAGGTCCACCGGGACGTCGGCCGGGGAGCTGTTTTTT.

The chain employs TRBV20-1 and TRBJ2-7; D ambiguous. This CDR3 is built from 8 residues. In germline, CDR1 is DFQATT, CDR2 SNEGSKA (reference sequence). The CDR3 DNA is TGCAGCCTCTACGAGCAGTACTTC. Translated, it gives CSLYEQYF.

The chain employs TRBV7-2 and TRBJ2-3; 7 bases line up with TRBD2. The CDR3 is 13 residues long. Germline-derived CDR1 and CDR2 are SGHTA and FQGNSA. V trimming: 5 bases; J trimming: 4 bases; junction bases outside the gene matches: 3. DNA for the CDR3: TGTGCCAGCAGCGCTAGCGGATCAGATACGCAGTATTTT. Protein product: CASSASGSDTQYF.

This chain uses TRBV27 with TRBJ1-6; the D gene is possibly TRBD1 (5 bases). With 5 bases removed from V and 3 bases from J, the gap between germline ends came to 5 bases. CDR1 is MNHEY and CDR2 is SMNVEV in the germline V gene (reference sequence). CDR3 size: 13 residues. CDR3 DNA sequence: TGTGCCAGCAGTAGGGGCTATAATTCACCCCTCCACTTT. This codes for CASSRGYNSPLHF.

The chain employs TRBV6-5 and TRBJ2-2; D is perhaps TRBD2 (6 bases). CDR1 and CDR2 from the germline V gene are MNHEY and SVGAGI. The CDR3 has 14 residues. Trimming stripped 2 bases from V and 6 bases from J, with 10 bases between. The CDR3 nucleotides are TGTGCCAGCAGTTACATGGGGAGGTCCGGGGAGCTGTTTTTT. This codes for CASSYMGRSGELFF.

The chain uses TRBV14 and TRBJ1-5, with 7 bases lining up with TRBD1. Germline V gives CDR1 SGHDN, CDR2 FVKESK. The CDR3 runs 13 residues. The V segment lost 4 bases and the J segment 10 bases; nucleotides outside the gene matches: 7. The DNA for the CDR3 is TGTGCCAGCAGCCCACCACAGGGGTTTCCCCAGCATTTT. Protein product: CASSPPQGFPQHF.

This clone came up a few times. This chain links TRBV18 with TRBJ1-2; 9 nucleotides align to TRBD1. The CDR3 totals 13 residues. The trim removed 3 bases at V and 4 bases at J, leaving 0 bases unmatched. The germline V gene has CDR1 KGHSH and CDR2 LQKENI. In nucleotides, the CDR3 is TGTGCCAGCTCACCGGACAGGGGCTATGGCTACACCTTC. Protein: CASSPDRGYGYTF.

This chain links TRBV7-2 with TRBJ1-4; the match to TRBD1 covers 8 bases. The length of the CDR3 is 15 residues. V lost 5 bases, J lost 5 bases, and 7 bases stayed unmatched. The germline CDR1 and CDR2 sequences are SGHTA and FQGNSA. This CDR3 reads CASSRKTGENEKLFF. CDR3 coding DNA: TGTGCCAGCAGCCGTAAGACAGGGGAAAATGAAAAACTGTTTTTT.

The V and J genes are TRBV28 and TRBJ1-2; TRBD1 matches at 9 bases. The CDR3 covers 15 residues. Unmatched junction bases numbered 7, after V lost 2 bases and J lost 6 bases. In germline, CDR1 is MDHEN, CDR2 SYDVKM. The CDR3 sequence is CASSLSSGDRDGYTF. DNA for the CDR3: TGTGCCAGCAGTTTAAGCTCTGGGGACAGGGATGGCTACACCTTC.

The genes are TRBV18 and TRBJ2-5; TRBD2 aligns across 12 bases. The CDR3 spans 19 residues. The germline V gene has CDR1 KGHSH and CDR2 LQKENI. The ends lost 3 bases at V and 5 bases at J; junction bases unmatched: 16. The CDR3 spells CASSPQASGGAYVGETQYF. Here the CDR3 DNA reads TGTGCCAGCTCACCCCAGGCTAGCGGGGGGGCCTATGTCGGCGAGACCCAGTACTTC.

The CDR3 protein is CASSVGTHPTDTQYF. CDR3 DNA sequence: TGTGCCAGCAGCGTGGGGACCCACCCCACAGATACGCAGTATTTT. The V call is TRBV9, the J call TRBJ2-3; perhaps D is TRBD1 or TRBD2 (5 bases each). This CDR3 has 15 residues. Germline CDR1 is SGDLS and CDR2 is YYNGEE. V lost 2 bases and J lost 2, with 12 bases in between.

The CDR3 DNA sequence: TGTGCCAGCAGCTTAGGCAGTTATATCGGGGACAGGGGGTACACTGAAGCTTTCTTT. Translation: CASSLGSYIGDRGYTEAFF. The chain combines TRBV7-9 with TRBJ1-1, with 11 bases lining up with TRBD1. The V segment lost 1 base and the J segment 3 bases; nucleotides outside the gene matches: 13. This CDR3 contains 19 residues. Germline CDR1 is SEHNR and CDR2 is FQNEAQ (reference sequence).

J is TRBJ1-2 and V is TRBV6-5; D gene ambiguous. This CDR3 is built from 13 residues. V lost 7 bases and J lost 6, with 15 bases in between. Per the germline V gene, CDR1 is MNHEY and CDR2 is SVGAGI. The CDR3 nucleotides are TGTGCCAGCAAACAAAGGGCAGTAAATGGCTACACCTTC. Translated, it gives CASKQRAVNGYTF.

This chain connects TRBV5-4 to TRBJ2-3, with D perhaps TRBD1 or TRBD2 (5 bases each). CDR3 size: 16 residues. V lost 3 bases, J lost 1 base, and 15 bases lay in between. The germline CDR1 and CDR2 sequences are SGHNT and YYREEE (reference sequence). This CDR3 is CASSSFVGTGTDTQYF. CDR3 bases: TGTGCCAGCAGCTCCTTCGTGGGGACCGGCACAGATACGCAGTATTTT.